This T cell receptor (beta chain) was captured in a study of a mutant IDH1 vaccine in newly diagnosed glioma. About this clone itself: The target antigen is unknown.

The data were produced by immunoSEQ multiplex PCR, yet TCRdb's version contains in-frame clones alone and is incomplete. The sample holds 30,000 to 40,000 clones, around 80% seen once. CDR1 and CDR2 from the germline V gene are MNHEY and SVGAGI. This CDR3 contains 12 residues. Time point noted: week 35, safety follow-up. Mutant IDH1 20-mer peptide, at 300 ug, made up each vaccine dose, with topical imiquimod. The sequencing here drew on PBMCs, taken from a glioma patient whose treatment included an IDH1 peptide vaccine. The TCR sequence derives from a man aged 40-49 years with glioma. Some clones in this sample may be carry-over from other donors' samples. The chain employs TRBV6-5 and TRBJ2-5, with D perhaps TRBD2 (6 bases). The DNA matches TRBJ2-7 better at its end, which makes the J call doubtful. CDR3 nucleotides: TGTGCCAGCAGTCCGGACTACTACGAGCAGTACTTC. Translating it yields CASSPDYYEQYF.